In this sample, the clone carrying this TCR beta chain turned up many times. Using its own MiXCR run on the 5' RACE reads, TCRdb lists one record per CDR3 protein. The table records 50,000 to 65,000 distinct CDR3 sequences, around 3.6% of them present only once. The data derive from a study of neurological immune-mediated disorders. The CDR3 covers 17 residues. The V and J ends lost 4 bases and 5 bases respectively, with 23 bases between them. The chain recombines TRBV12-3 or TRBV12-4 with TRBJ1-1, with a weak D call TRBD1 (6 bases). The sequence came from a man aged 25 to 45 with multiple sclerosis. Sample: PBMCs. CDR3 coding DNA: TGTGCCAGCAGTTCCCAACGAACCGGGGACAAGAGGACTGAAGCTTTCTTT. Its translation: CASSSQRTGDKRTEAFF.